This T cell receptor beta chain was recorded in a study of CD8 T cells in ankylosing spondylitis. Study-level results: Enrichment of disease-linked clones was reportedly significant in matched ankylosing spondylitis synovial fluid. The study identified a TCR beta motif of roughly eight highly homologous variants that appeared characteristic of ankylosing spondylitis blood.

This clonotype occurred many times. Its antigen is currently unknown. Quantitative barcoded 5'-RACE was used to prepare TCR beta libraries. TCRdb re-derived calls from the 5' RACE reads in MiXCR, one entry per CDR3 protein. The sample lists around 480,000 distinct CDR3 sequences; roughly 17% were seen once. The germline V and J ends were trimmed by 8 bases and 1 base, with 6 bases remaining between them. CDR1 is GTSNPN, CDR2 SVGIG, per germline (reference sequence). The CDR3 is 11 amino acids. Sequencing was performed on blood, either unsorted or a sorted T cell fraction (not recorded which). J is TRBJ2-1 and V is TRBV30; D is undetermined. The clonotype comes from a male donor with ankylosing spondylitis. CDR3 sequence (DNA): TGTGCCCAAGAGTCCTACAATGAGCAGTTCTTC. It is translated as CAQESYNEQFF.